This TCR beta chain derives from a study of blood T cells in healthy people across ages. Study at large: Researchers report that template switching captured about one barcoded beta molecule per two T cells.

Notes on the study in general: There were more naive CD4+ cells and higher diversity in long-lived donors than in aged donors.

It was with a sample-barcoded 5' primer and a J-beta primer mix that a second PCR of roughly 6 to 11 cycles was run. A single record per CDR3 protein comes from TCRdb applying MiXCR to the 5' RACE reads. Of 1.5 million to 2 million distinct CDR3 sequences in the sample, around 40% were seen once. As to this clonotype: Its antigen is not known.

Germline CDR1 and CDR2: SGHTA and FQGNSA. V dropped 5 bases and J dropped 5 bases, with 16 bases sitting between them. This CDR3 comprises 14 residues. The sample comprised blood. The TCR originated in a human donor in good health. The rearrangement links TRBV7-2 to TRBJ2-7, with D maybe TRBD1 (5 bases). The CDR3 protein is CASSIGHANDEQYF. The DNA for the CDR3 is TGTGCCAGCAGCATCGGACATGCCAACGACGAGCAGTACTTC.